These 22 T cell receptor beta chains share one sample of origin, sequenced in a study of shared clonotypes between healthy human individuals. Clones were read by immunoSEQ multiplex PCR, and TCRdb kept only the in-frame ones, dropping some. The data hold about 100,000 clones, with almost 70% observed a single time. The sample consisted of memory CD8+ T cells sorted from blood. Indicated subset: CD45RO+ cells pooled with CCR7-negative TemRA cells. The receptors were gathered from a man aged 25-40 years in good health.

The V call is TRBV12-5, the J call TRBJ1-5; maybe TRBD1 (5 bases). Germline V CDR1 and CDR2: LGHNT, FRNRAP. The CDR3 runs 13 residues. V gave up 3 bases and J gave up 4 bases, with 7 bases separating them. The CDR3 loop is CASGFGGNQPQHF. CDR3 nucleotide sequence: TGTGCTAGTGGTTTCGGGGGAAATCAGCCCCAGCATTTT.

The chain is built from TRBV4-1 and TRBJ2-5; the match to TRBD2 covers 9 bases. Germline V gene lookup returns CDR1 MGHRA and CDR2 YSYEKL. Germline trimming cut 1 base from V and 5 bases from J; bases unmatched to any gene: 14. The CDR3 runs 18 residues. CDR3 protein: CASSQGLAGNLNMETQYF. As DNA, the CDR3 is TGCGCCAGCAGCCAAGGCCTAGCGGGGAACCTGAATATGGAGACCCAGTACTTC.

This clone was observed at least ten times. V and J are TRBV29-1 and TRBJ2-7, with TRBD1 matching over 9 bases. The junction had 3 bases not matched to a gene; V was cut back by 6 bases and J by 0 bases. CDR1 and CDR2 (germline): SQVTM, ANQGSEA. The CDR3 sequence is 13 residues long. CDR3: CSVRDRVSYEQYF. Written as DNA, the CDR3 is TGCAGCGTCCGGGACAGGGTCTCCTACGAGCAGTACTTC.

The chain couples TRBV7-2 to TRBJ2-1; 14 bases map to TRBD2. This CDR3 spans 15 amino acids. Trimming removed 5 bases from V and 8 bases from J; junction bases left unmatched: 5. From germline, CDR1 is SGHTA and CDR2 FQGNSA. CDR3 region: CASSQRLAGGHEQFF. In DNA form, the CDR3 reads TGTGCCAGCAGCCAAAGACTAGCGGGAGGGCATGAGCAGTTCTTC.

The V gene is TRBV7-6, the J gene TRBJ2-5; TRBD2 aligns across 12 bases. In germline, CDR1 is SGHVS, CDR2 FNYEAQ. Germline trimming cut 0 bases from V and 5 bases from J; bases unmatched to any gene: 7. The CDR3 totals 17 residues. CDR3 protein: CASSLATSGGGLETQYF. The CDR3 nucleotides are TGTGCCAGCAGCTTAGCGACTAGCGGGGGAGGGTTGGAGACCCAGTACTTC.

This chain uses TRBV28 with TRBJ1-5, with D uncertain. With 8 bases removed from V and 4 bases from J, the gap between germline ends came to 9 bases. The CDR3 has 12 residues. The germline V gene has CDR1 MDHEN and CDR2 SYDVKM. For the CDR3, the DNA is TGTGCCAGCTTGCAGATAAATCAGCCCCAGCATTTT. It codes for CASLQINQPQHF.

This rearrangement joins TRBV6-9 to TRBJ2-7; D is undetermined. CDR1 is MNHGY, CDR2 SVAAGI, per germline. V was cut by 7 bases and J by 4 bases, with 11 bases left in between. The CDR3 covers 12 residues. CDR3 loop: CASKGTGYEQYF. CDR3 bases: TGTGCCAGCAAGGGAACTGGGTACGAGCAGTACTTC.

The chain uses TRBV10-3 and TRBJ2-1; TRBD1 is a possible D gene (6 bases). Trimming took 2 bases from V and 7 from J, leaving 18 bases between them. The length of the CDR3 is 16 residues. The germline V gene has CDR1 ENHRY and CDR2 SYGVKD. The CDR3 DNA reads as TGTGCCATCAGTGAGGCTTTTAGGACAGCGGATAATGAGCAGTTCTTC. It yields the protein CAISEAFRTADNEQFF.

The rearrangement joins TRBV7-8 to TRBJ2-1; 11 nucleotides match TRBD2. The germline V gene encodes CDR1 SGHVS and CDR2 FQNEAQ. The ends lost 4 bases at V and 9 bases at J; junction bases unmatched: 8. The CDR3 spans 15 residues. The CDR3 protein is CASSSEGLAVSEQFF. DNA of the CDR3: TGTGCCAGCAGCTCCGAGGGACTAGCGGTGAGTGAGCAGTTCTTC.

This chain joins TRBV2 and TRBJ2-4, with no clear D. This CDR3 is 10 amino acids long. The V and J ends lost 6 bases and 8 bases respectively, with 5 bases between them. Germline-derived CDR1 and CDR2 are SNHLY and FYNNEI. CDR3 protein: CASRVDIQYF. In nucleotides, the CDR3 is TGTGCCAGCAGGGTGGACATTCAGTACTTC.

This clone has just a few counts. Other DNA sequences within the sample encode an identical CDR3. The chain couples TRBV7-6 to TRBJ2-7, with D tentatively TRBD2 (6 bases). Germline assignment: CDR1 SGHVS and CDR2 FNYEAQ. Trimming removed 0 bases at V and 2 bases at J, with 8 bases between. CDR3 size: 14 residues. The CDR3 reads CASSLAGGTYEQYF. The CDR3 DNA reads TGTGCCAGCAGCTTAGCGGGAGGAACCTACGAGCAGTACTTC. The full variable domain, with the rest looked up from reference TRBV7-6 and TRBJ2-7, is GAGVSQSPRYKVTKRGQDVALRCDPISGHVSLYWYRQALGQGPEFLTYFNYEAQQDKSGLPNDRFSAERPEGSISTLTIQRTEQRDSAMYRCASSLAGGTYEQYFGPGTRLTVT.

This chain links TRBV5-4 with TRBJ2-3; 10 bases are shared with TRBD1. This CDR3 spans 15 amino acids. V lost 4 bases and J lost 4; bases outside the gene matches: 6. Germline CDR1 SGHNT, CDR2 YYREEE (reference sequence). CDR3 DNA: TGTGCCAGCAGCAAGACAGGGGGCGGCGCAGATACGCAGTATTTT. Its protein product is CASSKTGGGADTQYF.

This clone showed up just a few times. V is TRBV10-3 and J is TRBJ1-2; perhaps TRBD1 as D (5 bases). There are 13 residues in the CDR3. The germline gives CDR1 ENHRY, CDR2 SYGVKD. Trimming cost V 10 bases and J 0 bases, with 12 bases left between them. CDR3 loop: CATDPGPNYGYTF. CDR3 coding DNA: TGTGCCACCGACCCGGGGCCTAACTATGGCTACACCTTC.

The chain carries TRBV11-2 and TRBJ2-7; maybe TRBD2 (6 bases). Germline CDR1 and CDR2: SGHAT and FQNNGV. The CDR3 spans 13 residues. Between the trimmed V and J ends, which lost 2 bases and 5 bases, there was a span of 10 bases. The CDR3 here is CASSLLGGDEQYF. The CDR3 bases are TGTGCCAGCAGCTTACTCGGCGGGGACGAGCAGTACTTC.

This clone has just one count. CDR3 residues: CASSQGGRGFPYEQYF. In nucleotides, the CDR3 is TGTGCCAGCAGCCAGGGGGGAAGGGGGTTCCCCTACGAGCAGTACTTC. This chain joins TRBV11-2 and TRBJ2-7; tentative D call: TRBD1 (7 bases). Trimming removed 5 bases at V and 2 bases at J, with 19 bases between. Germline V gene sequence: CDR1 SGHAT, CDR2 FQNNGV. The CDR3 loop spans 16 amino acids.

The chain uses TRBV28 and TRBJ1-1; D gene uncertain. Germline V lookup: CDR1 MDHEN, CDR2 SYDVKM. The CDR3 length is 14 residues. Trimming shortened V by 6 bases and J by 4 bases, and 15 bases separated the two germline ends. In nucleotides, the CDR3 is TGTGCCAGCAGACACCAAAGTCTGGCCACTGAAGCTTTCTTT. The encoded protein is CASRHQSLATEAFF. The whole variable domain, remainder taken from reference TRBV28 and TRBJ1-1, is DVKVTQSSRYLVKRTGEKVFLECVQDMDHENMFWYRQDPGLGLRLIYFSYDVKMKEKGDIPEGYSVSREKKERFSLILESASTNQTSMYLCASRHQSLATEAFFGQGTRLTVV.

CDR3: CASSLDMRDTEAFF. CDR3 DNA: TGTGCCAGCAGTTTAGACATGCGAGACACTGAAGCTTTCTTT. The rearrangement joins TRBV27 to TRBJ1-1; D gene uncertain. Trimming shortened V by 2 bases and J by 3 bases, and 10 bases separated the two germline ends. Germline CDR1 reads MNHEY; CDR2 reads SMNVEV (reference sequence). The CDR3 runs to 14 residues.

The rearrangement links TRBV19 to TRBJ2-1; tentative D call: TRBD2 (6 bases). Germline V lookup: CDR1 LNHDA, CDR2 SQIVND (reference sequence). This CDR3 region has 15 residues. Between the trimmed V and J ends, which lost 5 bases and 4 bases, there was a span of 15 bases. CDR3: CASSSAGSTYNEQFF. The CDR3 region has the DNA TGTGCCAGTAGTTCAGCCGGGAGTACTTACAATGAGCAGTTCTTC.

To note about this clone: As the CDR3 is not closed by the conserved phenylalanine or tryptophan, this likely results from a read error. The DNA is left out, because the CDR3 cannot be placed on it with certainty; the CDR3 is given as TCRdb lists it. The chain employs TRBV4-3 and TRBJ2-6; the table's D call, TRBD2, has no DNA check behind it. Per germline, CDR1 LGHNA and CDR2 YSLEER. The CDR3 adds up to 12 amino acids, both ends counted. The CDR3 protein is CASSDYLGRHKV.

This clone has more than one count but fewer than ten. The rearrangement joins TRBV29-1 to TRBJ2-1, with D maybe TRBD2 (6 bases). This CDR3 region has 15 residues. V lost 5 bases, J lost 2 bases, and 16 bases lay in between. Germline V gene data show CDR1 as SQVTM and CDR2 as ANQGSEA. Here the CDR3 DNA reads TGCAGCGTTCATCCCCGCGGGAAGACCTACAATGAGCAGTTCTTC. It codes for CSVHPRGKTYNEQFF.

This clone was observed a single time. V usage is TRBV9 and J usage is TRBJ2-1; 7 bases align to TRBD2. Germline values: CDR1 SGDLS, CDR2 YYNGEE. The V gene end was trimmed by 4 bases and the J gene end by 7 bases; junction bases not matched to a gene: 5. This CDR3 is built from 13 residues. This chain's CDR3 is CASSPGRGNEQFF. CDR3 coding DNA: TGTGCCAGCAGCCCGGGGCGGGGGAATGAGCAGTTCTTC.

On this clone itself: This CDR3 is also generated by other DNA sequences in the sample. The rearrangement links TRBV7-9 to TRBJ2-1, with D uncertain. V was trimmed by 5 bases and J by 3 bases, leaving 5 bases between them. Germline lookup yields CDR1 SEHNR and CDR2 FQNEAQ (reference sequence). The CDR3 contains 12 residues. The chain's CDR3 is CASSLDYNEQFF. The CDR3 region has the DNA TGTGCCAGCAGCCTCGACTACAATGAGCAGTTCTTC. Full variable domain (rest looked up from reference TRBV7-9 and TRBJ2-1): DTGVSQNPRHKITKRGQNVTFRCDPISEHNRLYWYRQTLGQGPEFLTYFQNEAQLEKSRLLSDRFSAERPKGSFSTLEIQRTEQGDSAMYLCASSLDYNEQFFGPGTRLTVL.